This T cell receptor beta chain was sequenced for a study of cytomegalovirus exposure and HLA in healthy donors. Across the whole study: A subsequent analysis stated that the roughly 120 validation repertoires were run on the same platform as the approximately 700 first-cohort repertoires.

This clone has only a few counts. Its antigen is not known. While the first cohort had 600 to 800 subjects, the donors belonged to the separate validation cohort of 120 subjects. Some clones are missing from TCRdb's copy, which holds only in-frame ones; the method was immunoSEQ multiplex PCR. The repertoire consists of under 250,000 clones, with just under 90% occurring once and the leading ten covering 2% to 3%. Findings and caveats of the study: The investigators catalogued 150 to 200 TCR beta chains as cytomegalovirus-associated. The tendency of first-cohort TCR clusters to co-occur in the 130 or so validation repertoires was identified by a subsequent analysis.

The sample was PBMCs. This receptor was identified in a man aged 18 to 30 in good health and CMV-seronegative.

The CDR3 protein is CASSFGQGVYEQYF. As DNA, the CDR3 is TGTGCCAGCAGCTTTGGCCAGGGGGTCTACGAGCAGTACTTC. The chain carries TRBV7-8 and TRBJ2-7; 7 nucleotides match TRBD1. Losses at the gene ends were 3 bases for V and 3 bases for J; bases not matched to a gene: 5. CDR1 is SGHVS, CDR2 FQNEAQ, per germline. The CDR3 extends over 14 amino acids.